This entry features one TCR beta chain sequence. This clone was counted between two and nine times. Its antigen is unknown. Per-base qualities were not stored, and no clone one base away is much larger. This sample stems from a study of T cell clones after liver transplantation (dated by TCRdb to between 2018 and 2020). Background on the whole study: ITN030ST, the source of the samples, was a randomized trial that attempted immunosuppression withdrawal within 2 years of liver transplantation. Tolerance meant complete immunosuppression withdrawal for at least one year without liver enzymes rising beyond twice the upper limit of normal. Blood samples were collected pre-transplant, pre-randomization before withdrawal, and post-randomization after either full withdrawal or failed withdrawal. Until randomization at 12-24 months post-transplant, subjects were given standard immunosuppression, with no induction therapy. Third party-reactive TCRbeta sequences were also identified from pre-transplant MLRs to serve as an antigen-independent comparator for donor-reactive sequences. A cohort of 8 liver transplant recipients was studied, of whom 3 were classified as tolerant and 5 as non-tolerant. Three of the eight recipients were HCV-positive; the others were transplanted for non-autoimmune, non-viral indications. Donor-reactive T cell clones were identified by TCRbeta sequencing after a pre-transplant mixed lymphocyte reaction and then tracked in post-transplant blood. The paper's findings and limits, for the study overall: In two subjects, low numbers of available donor cells limited the measurable donor-reactive repertoire. When repertoire turnover was accounted for, significantly reduced detection of donor-reactive sequences was found in 7 of 8 subjects for CD4 and in 8 of 8 subjects for CD8. Since no allograft tissue specimens were available, donor-reactive T cells may have migrated into the graft instead of being deleted. A significant post-transplant decrease in circulating donor-reactive CD4 TCRbeta sequences was observed in most of the 8 subjects, irrespective of tolerance or HCV status. Donor-reactive sequences decreased more than third party-reactive sequences, which suggests partial antigen-specific deletion that was not related to withdrawal success. The conclusions were preliminary, being limited by small, heterogeneous patient numbers and by non-standardized post-transplant time points.

High-throughput TCRbeta CDR3 sequencing of frozen genomic DNA was performed by immunoSEQ, with PCR amplification, mapping, bias correction and internal controls included. The study's processing was this. Productive rearrangements were retained, and unique TCRbeta sequences were defined by the CDR3 nucleotide sequence together with the V and J gene. For classification of a sequence as donor-reactive, at least 5-fold expansion in CFSE-low cells relative to unstimulated pre-transplant cells and a frequency of at least 0.01% were required. Minimum frequency thresholds were set for each subject on the basis of the unstimulated sample with the lowest template count, so that a detection power of at least 90% was ensured. Jensen-Shannon divergence between the top 1000 TCRbeta sequences post-transplant and pre-transplant was used to measure repertoire turnover. Changes in detection of donor-reactive sequences were tested with two-sided Fisher's exact tests. What TCRdb holds here is the immuneACCESS table cut down to in-frame rearrangements. Part of the clones is not present; checked against another copy, under half of the missing clones reflect an unresolved V gene, and the others are unexplained. V and J calls and clone size are as listed in that table; D and trimming were resolved from the DNA. Here the sample has about 58,000 clones; around two thirds occur a single time. The ten largest clones capture about 2.6% of the sample.

V and J are truncated by 10 bases and 0 bases respectively, leaving an intervening sequence of 5 bases. There are 11 amino acids in the CDR3, from cysteine to phenylalanine inclusive. Of the read, only the CDR3 DNA is kept; its 33 bases are in frame from base 1. CDR1 and CDR2 are read off the germline V gene as WSHSY and SAAADI. Unstimulated PBMCs, after thawing, were stained for CD3, CD4 and CD8 and then FACS-sorted into CD3+CD4+ and CD3+CD8+ populations. Randomization to immunosuppression withdrawal applied to every one of the 8 studied subjects. The Qiagen DNeasy Blood and Tissue Kit was used for isolation of genomic DNA.

This TCR derives from a human patient who received a liver transplant. After a transplant, not all T cells may be the patient's own; some may come from the graft donor. The sequences come from CD4+ T cells from blood, collected at the approximately 16-month timepoint. The rearrangement joined TRBV10-2 to TRBJ2-3, with the D gene not clear enough to name. The encoded CDR3 is CATRSTDTQYF. DNA sequence: TGCGCCACGCGGAGCACAGATACGCAGTATTTT.